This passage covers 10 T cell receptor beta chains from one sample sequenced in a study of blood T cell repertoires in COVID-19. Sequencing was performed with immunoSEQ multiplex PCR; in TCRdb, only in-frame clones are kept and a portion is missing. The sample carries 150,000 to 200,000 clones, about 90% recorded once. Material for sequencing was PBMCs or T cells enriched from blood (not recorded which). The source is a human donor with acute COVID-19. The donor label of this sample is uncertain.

This CDR3 is CASSLSGQGKGEQYF. The CDR3 nucleotides read TGTGCCAGCAGCTTATCCGGACAGGGGAAAGGCGAGCAGTACTTC. The chain couples TRBV7-3 to TRBJ2-7, with TRBD1 matching over 9 bases. Trimming cost V 2 bases and J 6 bases; bases outside gene matches: 8. The germline gives CDR1 SGHTA, CDR2 FQGTGA. This CDR3 has 15 amino acids. Together with reference TRBV7-3 and TRBJ2-7, the CDR3 gives the full variable domain: GAGVSQTPSNKVTEKGKYVELRCDPISGHTALYWYRQSLGQGPEFLIYFQGTGAADDSGLPNDRFFAVRPEGSVSTLKIQRTERGDSAVYLCASSLSGQGKGEQYFGPGTRLTVT.

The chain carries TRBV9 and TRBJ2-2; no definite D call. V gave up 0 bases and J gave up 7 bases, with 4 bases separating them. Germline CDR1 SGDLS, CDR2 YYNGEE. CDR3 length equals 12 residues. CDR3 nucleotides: TGTGCCAGCAGCGTAGGAGGCGGGGAGCTGTTTTTT. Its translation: CASSVGGGELFF.

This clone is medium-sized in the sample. In DNA, the CDR3 is TGTGCCAGCAGCGTAGAAGAGGGACAGGGGAAAGGGTATGAGCAGTTCTTC. Its translation: CASSVEEGQGKGYEQFF. The chain carries TRBV9 and TRBJ2-1; TRBD1 matches 10 bases. The CDR3 loop spans 17 amino acids. Per germline, CDR1 SGDLS and CDR2 YYNGEE. The trim removed 0 bases at V and 8 bases at J, leaving 11 bases unmatched. The full variable domain, its missing parts supplied by reference TRBV9 and TRBJ2-1, is DSGVTQTPKHLITATGQRVTLRCSPRSGDLSVYWYQQSLDQGLQFLIQYYNGEERAKGNILERFSAQQFPDLHSELNLSSLELGDSALYFCASSVEEGQGKGYEQFFGPGTRLTVL.

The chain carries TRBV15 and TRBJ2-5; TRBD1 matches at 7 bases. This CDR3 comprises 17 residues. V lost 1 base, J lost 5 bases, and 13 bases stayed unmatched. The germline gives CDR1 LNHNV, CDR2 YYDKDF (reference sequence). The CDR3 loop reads CATSRVLTTTGFETQYF. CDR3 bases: TGTGCCACCAGCAGAGTTCTGACAACGACAGGGTTCGAGACCCAGTACTTC.

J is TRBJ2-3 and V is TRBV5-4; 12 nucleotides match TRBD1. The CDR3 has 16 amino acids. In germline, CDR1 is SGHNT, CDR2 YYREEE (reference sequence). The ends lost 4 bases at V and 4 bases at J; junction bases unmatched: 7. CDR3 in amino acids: CASSLGDRGRSDTQYF. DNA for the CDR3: TGTGCCAGCAGCCTGGGGGACAGGGGGCGATCAGATACGCAGTATTTT.

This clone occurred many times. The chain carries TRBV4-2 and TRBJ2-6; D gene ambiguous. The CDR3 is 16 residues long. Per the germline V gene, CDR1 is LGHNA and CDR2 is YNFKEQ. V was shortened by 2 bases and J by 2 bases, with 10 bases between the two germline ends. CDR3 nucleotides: TGTGCCAGCAGCCAATCATCGACAACTGGGGCCAACGTCCTGACTTTC. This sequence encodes CASSQSSTTGANVLTF.

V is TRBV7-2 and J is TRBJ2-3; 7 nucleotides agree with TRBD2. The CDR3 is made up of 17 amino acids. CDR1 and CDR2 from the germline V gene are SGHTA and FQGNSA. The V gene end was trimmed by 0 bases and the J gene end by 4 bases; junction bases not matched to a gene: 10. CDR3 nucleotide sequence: TGTGCCAGCAGCTTAGCGGCTACCCCTCGGGGGGCAGATACGCAGTATTTT. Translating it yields CASSLAATPRGADTQYF.

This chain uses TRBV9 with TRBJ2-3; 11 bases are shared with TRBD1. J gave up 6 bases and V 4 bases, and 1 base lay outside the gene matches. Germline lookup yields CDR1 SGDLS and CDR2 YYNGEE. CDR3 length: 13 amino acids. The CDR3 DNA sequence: TGTGCCAGCAGCTGGGACAGGGGGGATACGCAGTATTTT. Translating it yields CASSWDRGDTQYF.

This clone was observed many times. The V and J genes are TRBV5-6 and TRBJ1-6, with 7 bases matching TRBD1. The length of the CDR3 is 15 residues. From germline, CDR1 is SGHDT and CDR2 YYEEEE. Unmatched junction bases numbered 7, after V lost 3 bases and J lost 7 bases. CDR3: CASSSRDSQNSPLHF. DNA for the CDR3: TGTGCCAGCAGCTCGAGGGACAGCCAAAATTCACCCCTCCACTTT.

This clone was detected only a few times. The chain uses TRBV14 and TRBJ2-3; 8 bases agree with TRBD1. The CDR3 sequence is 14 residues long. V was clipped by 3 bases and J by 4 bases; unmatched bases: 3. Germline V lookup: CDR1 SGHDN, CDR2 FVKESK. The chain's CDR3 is CASSHQGAPDTQYF. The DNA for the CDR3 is TGTGCCAGCAGCCATCAGGGGGCCCCAGATACGCAGTATTTT.